These 30 T cell receptor beta chains were all obtained from the same sample, sequenced in a study of blood T cell repertoires in COVID-19. Only in-frame clones appear in the TCRdb table, and some are missing; sequencing was by immunoSEQ multiplex PCR. The sample shows 300,000 to 450,000 clones, more than 70% of them seen only once. Sequenced material: PBMCs or T cells enriched from blood (not recorded which). Source of these receptors: a young woman who had recovered from COVID-19.

The rearrangement joins TRBV28 to TRBJ2-2; TRBD1 matches at 9 bases. The CDR3 covers 14 residues. Unmatched junction bases numbered 10, after V lost 10 bases and J lost 7 bases. Germline lookup yields CDR1 MDHEN and CDR2 SYDVKM. The CDR3 region is CATTRQGGGGELFF. The CDR3 DNA follows: TGTGCCACCACCCGACAGGGGGGGGGCGGGGAGCTGTTTTTT.

The chain links TRBV9 to TRBJ1-2; possibly TRBD1 for D (6 bases). There are 14 residues in the CDR3. Trimming took off 0 bases at V and 2 bases at J, with 8 bases between the two ends. CDR1 is SGDLS, CDR2 YYNGEE, per germline. The CDR3: CASSVGTENYGYTF. The CDR3 DNA is TGTGCCAGCAGCGTAGGGACAGAGAACTATGGCTACACCTTC.

J is TRBJ1-5 and V is TRBV4-2; a possible D gene is TRBD1 (5 bases). Per the germline V gene, CDR1 is LGHNA and CDR2 is YNFKEQ. Trimming took 5 bases from V and 5 from J, leaving 16 bases between them. This CDR3 contains 15 residues. The CDR3 nucleotides read TGTGCCAGCAGCGTACGCATCTCACAGGATCAGCCCCAGCATTTT. Translating it yields CASSVRISQDQPQHF.

This clone was counted a few times. V gene TRBV13 combines with J gene TRBJ1-3; D is possibly TRBD1 (6 bases). The CDR3 consists of 14 residues. In germline, CDR1 is PRHDT, CDR2 FYEKMQ (reference sequence). Trimming took 10 bases from V and 0 from J, leaving 13 bases between them. The CDR3 sequence is CATGLGASGNTIYF. The CDR3 nucleotides are TGTGCCACCGGGCTGGGGGCCTCTGGAAACACCATATATTTT.

The chain combines TRBV4-2 with TRBJ1-4, with a possible D match to TRBD1 (6 bases). The CDR3 contains 16 residues. Germline V gene data show CDR1 as LGHNA and CDR2 as YNFKEQ. V was clipped by 3 bases and J by 7 bases, with 18 bases between them. As DNA, the CDR3 is TGTGCCAGCAGCCATGAGGGGGGGGGCGATATTGAAAAACTGTTTTTT. Translation gives CASSHEGGGDIEKLFF.

This clone was counted between two and nine times. The chain has TRBV11-2 and TRBJ2-7; 7 nucleotides agree with TRBD1. Germline lookup yields CDR1 SGHAT and CDR2 FQNNGV. The CDR3 is made up of 15 amino acids. V lost 5 bases and J lost 3; bases outside the gene matches: 10. CDR3 residues: CASSVEDRINYEQYF. The CDR3 coding sequence is TGTGCCAGCAGCGTCGAGGACAGGATCAACTACGAGCAGTACTTC.

This rearrangement joins TRBV11-2 to TRBJ1-1; no firm D call. Germline CDR1 is SGHAT and CDR2 is FQNNGV. Trimming left V 5 bases short and J 0 bases short, with 19 bases between. CDR3 length: 17 residues. The CDR3 bases are TGTGCCAGCAGCCATGGTTTTCGGAGCGGACTGAACACTGAAGCTTTCTTT. Its protein product is CASSHGFRSGLNTEAFF.

V is TRBV6-5 and J is TRBJ1-1; TRBD1 is a possible D gene (5 bases). Germline V CDR1 and CDR2: MNHEY, SVGAGI. The CDR3 totals 14 residues. Trimming cost V 8 bases and J 1 base, with 14 bases left between them. CDR3 amino acids: CASYFGGENTEAFF. Written as DNA, the CDR3 is TGTGCCAGCTATTTCGGGGGGGAGAACACTGAAGCTTTCTTT.

The rearrangement uses TRBV5-1 and TRBJ2-3; 12 positions match TRBD2. V lost 7 bases, J lost 4 bases, and 10 bases stayed unmatched. The CDR3 is 16 residues long. Germline V lookup: CDR1 SGHRS, CDR2 YFSETQ. For the CDR3, the DNA is TGCGCCAGCGAGCTAGCGGGGGGGCCCCTCGCAGATACGCAGTATTTT. Translation: CASELAGGPLADTQYF.

This clone has just a few counts. The chain uses TRBV5-4 and TRBJ1-2, with 11 bases aligning to TRBD1. Germline V lookup: CDR1 SGHNT, CDR2 YYREEE (reference sequence). This CDR3 is built from 14 residues. The V gene end was trimmed by 3 bases and the J gene end by 7 bases; junction bases not matched to a gene: 5. The CDR3, as DNA: TGTGCCAGCAGCTCCGGACAGGGGGCTCCTGGCTACACCTTC. Translating it yields CASSSGQGAPGYTF.

V and J are TRBV5-1 and TRBJ2-2; TRBD1 aligns across 8 bases. Per germline, CDR1 SGHRS and CDR2 YFSETQ. J was trimmed by 3 bases and V by 4 bases; bases with no gene match: 5. CDR3 length: 15 residues. CDR3 in DNA: TGCGCCAGCAGCACTACAGGGGGGTACACCGGGGAGCTGTTTTTT. As protein: CASSTTGGYTGELFF.

J is TRBJ2-7 and V is TRBV5-4; the D is unclear. CDR3 size: 12 residues. The germline gives CDR1 SGHNT, CDR2 YYREEE (reference sequence). V was pared by 0 bases and J by 4 bases, with 5 bases between. The CDR3 nucleotides read TGTGCCAGCAGCTTGGTCGGTTACGAGCAGTACTTC. This sequence encodes CASSLVGYEQYF.

The chain couples TRBV6-5 to TRBJ1-3; 10 nucleotides line up with TRBD1. CDR3 size: 15 residues. V lost 7 bases and J lost 11; bases outside the gene matches: 14. Germline values: CDR1 MNHEY, CDR2 SVGAGI. CDR3 amino acids: CASTFGGQGPYSIYF. The CDR3 DNA follows: TGTGCCAGCACCTTTGGGGGACAGGGGCCTTATTCCATATATTTT.

The chain uses TRBV5-4 and TRBJ1-1; TRBD1 might be the D (6 bases). The CDR3 extends over 14 amino acids. V lost 4 bases and J 4 bases, leaving 14 bases between the germline ends. CDR1 and CDR2 (germline): SGHNT, YYREEE (reference sequence). The CDR3 region is CASSPKTGFTEAFF. DNA of the CDR3: TGTGCCAGCAGCCCCAAAACAGGGTTCACTGAAGCTTTCTTT.

This sequence joins TRBV13 and TRBJ1-1; D is uncertain. The length of the CDR3 is 15 residues. The germline V gene has CDR1 PRHDT and CDR2 FYEKMQ (reference sequence). V was trimmed by 3 bases and J by 0 bases, leaving 11 bases between them. CDR3: CASSFPSSMNTEAFF. The CDR3 DNA reads as TGTGCCAGCAGCTTTCCCTCTAGCATGAACACTGAAGCTTTCTTT.

The chain recombines TRBV5-3 with TRBJ1-2; no reliable D call. TRBV5-3 qualifies as an ORF whose function is uncertain. V lost 2 bases to trimming and J lost 4 bases, with 9 bases between them. This CDR3 contains 13 residues. As DNA, the CDR3 is TGTGCCAGAAGCTTTACCCAGGCCTATGGCTACACCTTC. The encoded protein is CARSFTQAYGYTF.

V is TRBV7-2 and J is TRBJ1-3; 7 nucleotides agree with TRBD1. Germline V gives CDR1 SGHTA, CDR2 FQGNSA. V shed 6 bases, J shed 0 bases, and the junction held 5 bases outside the gene matches. The CDR3 runs 15 residues. DNA of the CDR3: TGTGCCAGCAGGGGACAGCCGAGCTCTGGAAACACCATATATTTT. The encoded protein is CASRGQPSSGNTIYF.

The rearrangement uses TRBV7-9 and TRBJ1-2, with D tentatively TRBD1 (6 bases). The CDR3 is 16 amino acids. In germline, CDR1 is SEHNR, CDR2 FQNEAQ (reference sequence). Trimming left V 1 base short and J 2 bases short, with 14 bases between. The CDR3 nucleotides are TGTGCCAGCAGCTTAGGGGGCAGGGGTTCAAACTATGGCTACACCTTC. It translates to CASSLGGRGSNYGYTF.

This clone was found a few times. The CDR3 reads CASSLSGGASPQHF. The CDR3 coding sequence is TGTGCCAGCAGTTTATCTGGGGGCGCATCGCCCCAGCATTTT. The chain links TRBV28 to TRBJ1-5, with D tentatively TRBD1 (6 bases). The CDR3 sequence is 14 residues long. The germline CDR1 and CDR2 sequences are MDHEN and SYDVKM. Trimming cost V 1 base and J 9 bases, with 13 bases left between them.

The chain links TRBV6-2 or TRBV6-3 to TRBJ2-1, with a possible D match to TRBD2 (6 bases). The ends were cut back, 0 bases at V and 8 bases at J, with 8 bases in the middle. The CDR3 contains 13 residues. Germline V lookup: CDR1 MNHEY, CDR2 SVGEGT. CDR3 bases: TGTGCCAGCAGTTACTCCCCGGGGGATGAGCAGTTCTTC. Translating gives CASSYSPGDEQFF.

Of note for this clone: This sample also contains other DNA sequences that code for the same CDR3. V and J are TRBV5-6 and TRBJ1-1; no definite D call. The CDR3 loop spans 14 amino acids. CDR1 is SGHDT and CDR2 is YYEEEE in the germline V gene. The V end lost 0 bases, the J end lost 1 base, and 7 bases lay between the germline ends. In DNA form, the CDR3 reads TGTGCCAGCAGCTTGGCTTCGGGGAACACTGAAGCTTTCTTT. Translated, it gives CASSLASGNTEAFF.

The V and J genes are TRBV7-2 and TRBJ1-2; 11 bases map to TRBD1. V trimming: 1 base; J trimming: 7 bases; junction bases outside the gene matches: 2. This CDR3 spans 14 amino acids. Looked up from germline, CDR1 is SGHTA and CDR2 is FQGNSA. CDR3: CASSLGTGGGGYTF. In DNA form, the CDR3 reads TGTGCCAGCAGCTTAGGGACAGGGGGCGGTGGCTACACCTTC. Based on the CDR3 plus reference TRBV7-2 and TRBJ1-2, the full variable domain is GAGVSQSPSNKVTEKGKDVELRCDPISGHTALYWYRQSLGQGLEFLIYFQGNSAPDKSGLPSDRFSAERTGGSVSTLTIQRTQQEDSAVYLCASSLGTGGGGYTFGSGTRLTVV.

The chain links TRBV5-1 to TRBJ1-6; D is possibly TRBD1 (6 bases). CDR3 length: 16 amino acids. Germline lookup yields CDR1 SGHRS and CDR2 YFSETQ. The V end lost 4 bases, the J end lost 2 bases, and 13 bases lay between the germline ends. CDR3 region: CASSLAGDPYNSPLHF. CDR3 coding DNA: TGCGCCAGCAGCCTTGCAGGGGATCCCTATAATTCACCCCTCCACTTT.

J is TRBJ2-7 and V is TRBV7-8; D may be TRBD2 (6 bases). V lost 6 bases and J lost 5, with 11 bases in between. The germline V gene has CDR1 SGHVS and CDR2 FQNEAQ. The CDR3 covers 12 residues. The CDR3, as DNA: TGTGCCAGCAGGTCCCCGGGGGACGAGCAGTACTTC. Amino acids: CASRSPGDEQYF.

V gene TRBV27 combines with J gene TRBJ1-1, with D maybe TRBD1 (5 bases). Trimming cost V 6 bases and J 1 base, with 15 bases left between them. Germline V gene lookup returns CDR1 MNHEY and CDR2 SMNVEV (reference sequence). The length of the CDR3 is 15 residues. CDR3: CASSSFGGANTEAFF. CDR3 sequence (DNA): TGTGCCAGCAGCTCCTTCGGCGGGGCGAACACTGAAGCTTTCTTT.

The genes are TRBV6-5 and TRBJ1-3; D is perhaps TRBD1 (5 bases). Germline-derived CDR1 and CDR2 are MNHEY and SVGAGI. V was pared by 6 bases and J by 0 bases, with 12 bases between. This CDR3 comprises 15 residues. The CDR3 sequence: CASSRDSGSGNTIYF. The CDR3 bases are TGTGCCAGCAGCCGGGACTCCGGCTCTGGAAACACCATATATTTT.

V is TRBV10-3 and J is TRBJ1-4; D call uncertain. This CDR3 contains 15 residues. Per the germline V gene, CDR1 is ENHRY and CDR2 is SYGVKD. The V end lost 4 bases, the J end lost 4 bases, and 13 bases lay between the germline ends. The CDR3 reads CAISGSDGINEKLFF. The DNA of the CDR3 is TGTGCCATCAGTGGGAGTGACGGAATTAATGAAAAACTGTTTTTT.

The rearrangement joins TRBV19 to TRBJ1-1; a weak D match, TRBD1 (6 bases). Trimming pared 6 bases from V and 10 bases from J, leaving 15 bases between. The CDR3 consists of 12 residues. Germline CDR1 and CDR2: LNHDA and SQIVND (reference sequence). CDR3 coding DNA: TGTGCCAGTAGGATGGGACAATTGAGAGCTTTCTTT. Translated: CASRMGQLRAFF.

V usage is TRBV10-3 and J usage is TRBJ2-7; the match to TRBD1 covers 9 bases. This CDR3 region has 14 residues. With 10 bases clipped from V and 1 base from J, the junction kept 8 bases outside the gene matches. Germline CDR1 ENHRY, CDR2 SYGVKD. Written as DNA, the CDR3 is TGTGCCACCGCGGTAGGGACAGGGTCCTACGAGCAGTACTTC. Translation: CATAVGTGSYEQYF.

The chain links TRBV6-1 to TRBJ1-5; D is uncertain. Germline values: CDR1 MNHNS, CDR2 SASEGT. The CDR3 is made up of 15 amino acids. V was trimmed by 3 bases and J by 2 bases, leaving 11 bases between them. Here the CDR3 DNA reads TGTGCCAGCAGTGACCGGAGGGCCCGCAATCAGCCCCAGCATTTT. As protein: CASSDRRARNQPQHF.